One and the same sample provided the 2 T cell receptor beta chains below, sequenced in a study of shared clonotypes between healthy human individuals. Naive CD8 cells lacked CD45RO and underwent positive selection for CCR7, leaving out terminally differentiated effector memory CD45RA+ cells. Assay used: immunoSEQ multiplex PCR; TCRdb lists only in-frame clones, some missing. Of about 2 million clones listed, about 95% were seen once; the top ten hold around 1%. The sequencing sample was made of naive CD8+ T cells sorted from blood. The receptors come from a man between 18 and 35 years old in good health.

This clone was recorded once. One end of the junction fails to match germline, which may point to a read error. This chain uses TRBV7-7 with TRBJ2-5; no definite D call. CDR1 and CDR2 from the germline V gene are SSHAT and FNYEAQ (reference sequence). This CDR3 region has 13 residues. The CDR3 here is CASSNEIGWTQYF. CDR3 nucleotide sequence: TGTGCTAGCAGCAACGAGATAGGCTGGACCCAGTACTTC.

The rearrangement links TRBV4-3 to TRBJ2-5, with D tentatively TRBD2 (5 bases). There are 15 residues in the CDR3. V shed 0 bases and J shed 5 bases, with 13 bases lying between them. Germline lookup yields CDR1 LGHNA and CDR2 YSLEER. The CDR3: CASSQELWELETQYF. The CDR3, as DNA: TGCGCCAGCAGCCAAGAGTTGTGGGAGTTGGAGACCCAGTACTTC.